The clone carrying this T cell receptor beta chain has a single count. What it recognizes is unknown. Unmatched junction bases numbered 8, after V lost 4 bases and J lost 4 bases. Germline V gives CDR1 MGHRA, CDR2 YSYEKL. This CDR3 is 15 amino acids long. The sample comes from a study of shared clonotypes between healthy human individuals. Study-wide findings and caveats: Relative to clonotypes present in all four donors, those not shared had lower generation probabilities.

Naive-designated CD8 cells lacked CD45RO, were positively enriched for CCR7, and omitted terminally differentiated effector memory CD45RA+ cells. The DNA input per sorted-subset replicate PCR was 200 ng, corresponding to some 30,000 T cell genomes. Assay used: immunoSEQ multiplex PCR; TCRdb lists only in-frame clones, some missing. The sample shows nearly 2 million clones, approximately 94% of them seen only once. This clonotype originated in a man aged 18 to 35 in good health. V gene TRBV4-1 combines with J gene TRBJ2-7; 9 bases align to TRBD1. Sequenced sample: naive CD8+ T cells sorted from blood. CDR3 sequence: CASSLARTGDYEQYF. CDR3 in DNA: TGCGCCAGCAGCCTGGCTCGGACAGGGGATTACGAGCAGTACTTC.